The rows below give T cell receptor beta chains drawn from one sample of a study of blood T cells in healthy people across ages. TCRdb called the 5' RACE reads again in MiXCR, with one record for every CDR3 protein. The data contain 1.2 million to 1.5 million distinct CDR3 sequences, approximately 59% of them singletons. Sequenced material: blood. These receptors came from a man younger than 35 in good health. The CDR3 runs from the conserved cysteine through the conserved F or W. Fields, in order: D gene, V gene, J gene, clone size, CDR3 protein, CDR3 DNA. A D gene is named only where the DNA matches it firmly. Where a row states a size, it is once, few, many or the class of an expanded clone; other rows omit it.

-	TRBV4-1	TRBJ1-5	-	CASSHDPNSNQPQHF	TGCGCCAGCAGCCATGATCCGAATAGCAATCAGCCCCAGCATTTT
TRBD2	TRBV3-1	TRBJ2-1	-	CASSPDLAGGIREQFF	TGTGCCAGCAGCCCAGATTTAGCGGGGGGGATTCGCGAGCAGTTCTTC
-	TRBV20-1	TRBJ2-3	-	CSASGDTQYF	TGCAGTGCTAGCGGGGATACGCAGTATTTT
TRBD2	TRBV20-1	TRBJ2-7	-	CSASPGGGYEQYF	TGCAGTGCTAGCCCGGGAGGAGGTTACGAGCAGTACTTC
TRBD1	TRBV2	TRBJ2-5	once	CASNSRGPYREQYF	TGTGCCAGCAATTCCAGGGGGCCGTATCGTGAGCAGTACTTC
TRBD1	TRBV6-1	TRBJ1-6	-	CASTKSPGQYNSPLHF	TGTGCCAGCACCAAAAGTCCGGGACAGTATAATTCACCCCTCCACTTT
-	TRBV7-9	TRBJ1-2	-	CASSHAWDGYTF	TGTGCCAGCAGCCACGCCTGGGATGGCTACACCTTC
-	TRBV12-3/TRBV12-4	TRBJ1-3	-	CASSSFSGNTIYF	TGTGCCAGCAGTTCCTTCAGTGGAAACACCATATATTTT
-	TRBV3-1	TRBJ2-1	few	CASSQRGGVLLYNEQFF	TGTGCCAGCAGCCAACGGGGCGGGGTACTCCTTTACAATGAGCAGTTCTTC
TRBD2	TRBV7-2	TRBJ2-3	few	CASSPGTSGHTQYF	TGTGCCAGCAGCCCCGGGACTAGCGGGCATACGCAGTATTTT
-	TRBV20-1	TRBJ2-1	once	CSARASRYNEQFF	TGCAGTGCTAGAGCTAGCAGATACAATGAGCAGTTCTTC
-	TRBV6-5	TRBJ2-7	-	CASSPRGPSYEQYF	TGTGCCAGCAGCCCCAGGGGACCCTCCTACGAGCAGTACTTC
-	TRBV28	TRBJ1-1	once	CASSTVTVLNTEAFF	TGTGCCAGCAGTACTGTGACAGTGTTAAACACTGAAGCTTTCTTT
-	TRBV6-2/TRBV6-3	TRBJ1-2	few	CASRASRDGYTF	TGTGCCAGCAGAGCCTCCAGGGATGGCTACACCTTC
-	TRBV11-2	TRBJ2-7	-	CASSFLTVSYEQYF	TGTGCCAGCAGTTTTCTGACGGTTTCCTACGAGCAGTACTTC
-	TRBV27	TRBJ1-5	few	CASSLTFYDQPQHF	TGTGCCAGCAGTTTGACATTCTACGATCAGCCCCAGCATTTT
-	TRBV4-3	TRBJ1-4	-	CASSQDPNEKLFF	TGCGCCAGCAGCCAAGATCCTAATGAAAAACTGTTTTTT
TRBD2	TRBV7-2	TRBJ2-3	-	CASSLLAAASTDTQYF	TGTGCCAGCAGCTTACTAGCGGCCGCTTCCACAGATACGCAGTATTTT
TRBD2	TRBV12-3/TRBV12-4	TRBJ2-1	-	CASAWGGGEFNEQFF	TGTGCCAGCGCCTGGGGCGGGGGGGAATTCAATGAGCAGTTCTTC
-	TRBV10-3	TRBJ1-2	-	CAIKGGNYGYTF	TGTGCCATCAAGGGAGGGAACTATGGCTACACCTTC
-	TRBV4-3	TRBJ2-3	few	CASSRRGGGYTDTQYF	TGCGCCAGCAGCCGTAGAGGGGGGGGCTACACAGATACGCAGTATTTT